What follows describes a single TCR beta chain. This sample was taken from a study of cytomegalovirus exposure and HLA in healthy donors. Clones were read by immunoSEQ multiplex PCR, and TCRdb kept only the in-frame ones, dropping some. Here the sample spans some 80,000 clones, 90% to 97% being singletons. V was clipped by 1 base and J by 9 bases; unmatched bases: 9. Germline CDR1 and CDR2: KGHSH and LQKENI. This CDR3 contains 15 residues. The sequence came from a young woman in good health and CMV-seronegative. Sequencing was performed on PBMCs. The chain employs TRBV18 and TRBJ2-4; TRBD1 matches at 7 bases. The chain's CDR3 is CASSPLGTDYGIQYF. The CDR3 coding sequence is TGTGCCAGCTCACCACTAGGGACAGATTATGGCATTCAGTACTTC.